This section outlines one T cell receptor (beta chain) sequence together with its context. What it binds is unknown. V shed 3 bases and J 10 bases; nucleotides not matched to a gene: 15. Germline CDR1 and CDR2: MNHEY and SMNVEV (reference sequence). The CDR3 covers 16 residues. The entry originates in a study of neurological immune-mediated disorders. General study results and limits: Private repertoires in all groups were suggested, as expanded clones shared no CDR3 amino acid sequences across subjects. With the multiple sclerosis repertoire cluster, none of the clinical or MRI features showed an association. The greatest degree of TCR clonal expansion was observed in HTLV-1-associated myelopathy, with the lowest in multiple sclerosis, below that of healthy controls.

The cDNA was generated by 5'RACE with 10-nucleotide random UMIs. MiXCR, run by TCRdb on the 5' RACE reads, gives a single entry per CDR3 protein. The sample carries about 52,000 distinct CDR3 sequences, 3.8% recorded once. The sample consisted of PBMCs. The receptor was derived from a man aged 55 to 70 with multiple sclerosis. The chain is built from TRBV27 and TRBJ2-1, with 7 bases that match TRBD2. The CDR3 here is CASSLPGLVRGGEQFF. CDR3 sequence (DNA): TGTGCCAGCAGTTTGCCCGGACTCGTAAGGGGAGGGGAGCAGTTCTTC.